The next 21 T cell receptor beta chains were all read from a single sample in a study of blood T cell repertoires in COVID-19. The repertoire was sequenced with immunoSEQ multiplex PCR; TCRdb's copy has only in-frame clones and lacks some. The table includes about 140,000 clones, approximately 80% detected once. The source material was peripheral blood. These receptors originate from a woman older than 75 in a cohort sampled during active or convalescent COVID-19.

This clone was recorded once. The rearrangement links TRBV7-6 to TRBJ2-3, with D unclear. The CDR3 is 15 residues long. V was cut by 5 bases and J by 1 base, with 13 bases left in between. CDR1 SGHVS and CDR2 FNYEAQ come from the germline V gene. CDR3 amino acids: CASSQIGRGTDTQYF. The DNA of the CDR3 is TGTGCCAGCAGCCAAATCGGTCGGGGCACAGATACGCAGTATTTT.

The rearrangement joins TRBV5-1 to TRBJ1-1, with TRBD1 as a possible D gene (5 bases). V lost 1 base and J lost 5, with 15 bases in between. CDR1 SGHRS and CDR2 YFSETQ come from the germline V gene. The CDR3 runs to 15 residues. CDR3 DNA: TGCGCCAGCAGCTTGTACCAGGGCCAAGGGACTGAAGCTTTCTTT. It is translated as CASSLYQGQGTEAFF.

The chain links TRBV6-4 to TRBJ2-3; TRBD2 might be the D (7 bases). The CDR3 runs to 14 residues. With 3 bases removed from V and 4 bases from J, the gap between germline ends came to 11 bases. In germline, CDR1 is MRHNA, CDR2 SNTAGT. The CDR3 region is CASSEGRGSDTQYF. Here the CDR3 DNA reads TGTGCCAGCAGTGAAGGGAGGGGGTCAGATACGCAGTATTTT.

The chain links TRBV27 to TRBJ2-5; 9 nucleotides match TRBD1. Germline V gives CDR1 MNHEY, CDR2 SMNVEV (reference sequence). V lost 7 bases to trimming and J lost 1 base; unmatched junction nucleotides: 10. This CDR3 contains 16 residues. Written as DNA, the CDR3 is TGTGCCAGCATGGCAGGGACAGGGAACCCCCAAGAGACCCAGTACTTC. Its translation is CASMAGTGNPQETQYF.

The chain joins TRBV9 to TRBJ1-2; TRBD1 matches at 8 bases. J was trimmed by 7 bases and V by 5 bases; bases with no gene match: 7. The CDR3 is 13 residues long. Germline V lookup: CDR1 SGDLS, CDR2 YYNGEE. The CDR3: CASRRDRGIGYTF. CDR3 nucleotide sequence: TGTGCCAGCAGACGCGACAGGGGAATTGGCTACACCTTC.

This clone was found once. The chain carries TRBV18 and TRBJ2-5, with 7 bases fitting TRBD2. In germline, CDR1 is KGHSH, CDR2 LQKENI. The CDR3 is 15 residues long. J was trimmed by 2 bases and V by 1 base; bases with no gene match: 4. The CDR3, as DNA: TGTGCCAGCTCACCACGAAACGGGGGGCAAGAGACCCAGTACTTC. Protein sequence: CASSPRNGGQETQYF.

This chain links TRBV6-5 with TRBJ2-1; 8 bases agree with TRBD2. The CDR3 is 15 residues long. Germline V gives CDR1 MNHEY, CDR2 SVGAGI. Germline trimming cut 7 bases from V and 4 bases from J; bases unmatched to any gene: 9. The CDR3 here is CASTYQASGYNEQFF. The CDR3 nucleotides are TGTGCCAGCACCTACCAGGCTAGCGGGTACAATGAGCAGTTCTTC.

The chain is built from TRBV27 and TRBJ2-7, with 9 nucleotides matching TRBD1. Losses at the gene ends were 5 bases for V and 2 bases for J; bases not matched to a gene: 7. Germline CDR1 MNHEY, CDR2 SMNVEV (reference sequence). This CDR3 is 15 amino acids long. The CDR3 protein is CASSRPGQGTYEQYF. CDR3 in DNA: TGTGCCAGCAGTCGTCCGGGACAGGGCACCTACGAGCAGTACTTC.

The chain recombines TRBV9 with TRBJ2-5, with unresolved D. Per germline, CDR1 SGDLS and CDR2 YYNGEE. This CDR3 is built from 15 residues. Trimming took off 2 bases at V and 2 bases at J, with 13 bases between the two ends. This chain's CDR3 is CASSVTTTPQETQYF. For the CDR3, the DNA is TGTGCCAGCAGCGTTACTACCACTCCTCAAGAGACCCAGTACTTC.

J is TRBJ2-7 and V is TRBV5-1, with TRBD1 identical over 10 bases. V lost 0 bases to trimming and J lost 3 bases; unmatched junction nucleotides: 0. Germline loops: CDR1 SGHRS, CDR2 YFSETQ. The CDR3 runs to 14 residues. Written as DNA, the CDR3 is TGCGCCAGCAGCTTGGGGACAGGGGGCTACGAGCAGTACGTC. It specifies CASSLGTGGYEQYV.

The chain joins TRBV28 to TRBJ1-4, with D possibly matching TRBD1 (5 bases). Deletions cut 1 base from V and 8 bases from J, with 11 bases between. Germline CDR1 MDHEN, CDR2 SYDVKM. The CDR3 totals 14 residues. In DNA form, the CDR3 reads TGTGCCAGCAGTTTATCGGGGGAGAGGGAAAAACTGTTTTTT. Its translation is CASSLSGEREKLFF.

The CDR3 reads CASSQASSENNYGYTF. CDR3 DNA: TGTGCCAGCAGCCAAGCGTCAAGCGAAAATAACTATGGCTACACCTTC. V usage is TRBV4-2 and J usage is TRBJ1-2; D is ambiguous. This CDR3 spans 16 amino acids. Trimming left V 1 base short and J 1 base short, with 13 bases between. The V gene's germline CDR1 is LGHNA and CDR2 YNFKEQ.

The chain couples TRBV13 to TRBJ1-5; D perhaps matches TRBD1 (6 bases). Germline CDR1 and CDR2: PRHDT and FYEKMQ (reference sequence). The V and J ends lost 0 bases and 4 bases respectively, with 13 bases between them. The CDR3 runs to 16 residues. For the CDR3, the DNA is TGTGCCAGCAGCTTAGGCCGGCAGGGGATAAATCAGCCCCAGCATTTT. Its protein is CASSLGRQGINQPQHF.

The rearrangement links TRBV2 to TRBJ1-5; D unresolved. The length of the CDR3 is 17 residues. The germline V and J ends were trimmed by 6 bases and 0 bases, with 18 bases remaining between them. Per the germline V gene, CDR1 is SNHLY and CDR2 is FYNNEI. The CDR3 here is CASSAGPNSNSNQPQHF. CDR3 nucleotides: TGTGCCAGCAGCGCTGGTCCAAATAGTAATAGCAATCAGCCCCAGCATTTT.

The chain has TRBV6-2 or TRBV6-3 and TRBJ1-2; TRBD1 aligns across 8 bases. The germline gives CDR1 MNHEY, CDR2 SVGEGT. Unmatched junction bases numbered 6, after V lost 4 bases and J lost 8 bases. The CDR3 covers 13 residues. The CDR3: CASSSGTGFGYTF. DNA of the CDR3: TGTGCCAGCAGTTCCGGGACAGGCTTCGGCTACACCTTC.

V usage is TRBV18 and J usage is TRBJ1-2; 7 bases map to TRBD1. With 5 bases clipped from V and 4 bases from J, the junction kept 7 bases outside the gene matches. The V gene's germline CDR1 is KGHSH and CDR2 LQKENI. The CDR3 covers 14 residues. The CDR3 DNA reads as TGTGCCAGCTCATCACTCCGGGACAGCTATGGCTACACCTTC. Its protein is CASSSLRDSYGYTF.

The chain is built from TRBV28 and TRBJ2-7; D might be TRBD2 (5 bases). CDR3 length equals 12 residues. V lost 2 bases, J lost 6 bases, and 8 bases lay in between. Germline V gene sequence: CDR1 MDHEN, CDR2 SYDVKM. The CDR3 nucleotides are TGTGCCAGCAGTTTAAGCGGATCCGAGCAGTACTTC. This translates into CASSLSGSEQYF.

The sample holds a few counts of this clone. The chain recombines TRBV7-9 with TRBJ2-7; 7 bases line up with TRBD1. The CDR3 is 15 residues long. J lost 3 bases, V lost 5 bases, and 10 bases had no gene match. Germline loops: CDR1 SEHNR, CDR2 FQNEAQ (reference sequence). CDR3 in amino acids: CASSHRQGQFYEQYF. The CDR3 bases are TGTGCCAGCAGCCATAGACAGGGCCAGTTCTACGAGCAGTACTTC.

CDR3 coding DNA: TGTGCCAGCAGTGAACCGGTCAATGAGCAGTTCTTC. This gives the protein CASSEPVNEQFF. The chain joins TRBV6-1 to TRBJ2-1; no definite D call. With 2 bases removed from V and 6 bases from J, the gap between germline ends came to 5 bases. The CDR3 runs 12 residues. The V gene's germline CDR1 is MNHNS and CDR2 SASEGT.

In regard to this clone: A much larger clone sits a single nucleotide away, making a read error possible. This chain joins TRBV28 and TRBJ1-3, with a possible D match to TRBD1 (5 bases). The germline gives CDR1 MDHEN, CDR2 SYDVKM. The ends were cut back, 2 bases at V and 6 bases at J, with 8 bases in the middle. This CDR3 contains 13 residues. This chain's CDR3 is CASSLLGVNTIYF. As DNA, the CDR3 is TGTGCCAGCAGTTTACTAGGGGTAAACACCATATATTTT.

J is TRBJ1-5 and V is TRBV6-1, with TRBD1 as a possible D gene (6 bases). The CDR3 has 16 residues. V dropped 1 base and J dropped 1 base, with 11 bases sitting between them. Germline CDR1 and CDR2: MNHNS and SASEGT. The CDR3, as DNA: TGTGCCAGCAGTGAAGACCCAGGGGCAAGCAATCAGCCCCAGCATTTT. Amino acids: CASSEDPGASNQPQHF.